This T cell receptor beta chain was captured in a study of cytomegalovirus exposure and HLA in healthy donors. The PCR employed 60 Vbeta primers together with 13 Jbeta primers. Produced via immunoSEQ multiplex PCR; TCRdb's table is partial and in-frame only. The data show roughly 130,000 clones, about 80% seen once. The study, taken as a whole, reports: By HLA locus, TCR association rates varied in a later analysis, with DRB1 showing the most and HLA-C the fewest. In a later analysis, several top co-occurrence clusters appeared linked to parvovirus B19, influenza, CMV and Epstein-Barr virus. Certain indistinguishable V segments, among them TRBV6-2 and TRBV6-3, were excluded. It was taken for granted in presence/absence analyses that sequencing depth across donors was roughly uniform.

As concerns this clone: The antigen is undetermined.

The J segment lost 3 bases and the V segment lost 4 bases, leaving 6 bases of the junction unmatched. Germline V gene lookup returns CDR1 SEHNR and CDR2 FQNEAQ (reference sequence). The CDR3 length is 14 residues. The sequence derives from a boy aged 2-15 years in good health and CMV-seronegative. The sample consisted of PBMCs. This sequence joins TRBV7-9 and TRBJ2-7, with 7 bases matching TRBD1. The CDR3, as DNA: TGTGCCAGCAGCTCCGGGACAGCGAACTACGAGCAGTACGTC. Its translation is CASSSGTANYEQYV.